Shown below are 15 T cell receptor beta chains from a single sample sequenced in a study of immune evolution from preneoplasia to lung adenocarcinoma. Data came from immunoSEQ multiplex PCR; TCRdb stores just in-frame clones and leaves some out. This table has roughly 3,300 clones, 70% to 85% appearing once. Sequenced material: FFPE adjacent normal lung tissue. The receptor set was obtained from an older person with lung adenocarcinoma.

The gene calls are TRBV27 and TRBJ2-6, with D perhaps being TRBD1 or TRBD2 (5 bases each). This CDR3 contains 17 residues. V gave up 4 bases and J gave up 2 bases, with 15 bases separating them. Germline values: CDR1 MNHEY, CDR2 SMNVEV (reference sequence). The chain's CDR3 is CASSSRLGEPGANVLTF. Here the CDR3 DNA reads TGTGCCAGCAGTTCCCGTCTGGGGGAACCTGGGGCCAACGTCCTGACTTTC.

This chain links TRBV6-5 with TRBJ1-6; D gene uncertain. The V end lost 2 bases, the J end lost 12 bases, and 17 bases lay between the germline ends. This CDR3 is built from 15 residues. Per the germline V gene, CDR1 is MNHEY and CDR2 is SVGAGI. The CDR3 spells CASSYRGTMGEPLHF. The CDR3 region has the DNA TGTGCCAGCAGTTACCGCGGCACGATGGGAGAACCCCTCCACTTT.

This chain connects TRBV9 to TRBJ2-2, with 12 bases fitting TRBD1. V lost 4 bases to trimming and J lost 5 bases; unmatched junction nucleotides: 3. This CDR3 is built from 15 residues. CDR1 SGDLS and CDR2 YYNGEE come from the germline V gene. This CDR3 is CASSKGQGATGELFF. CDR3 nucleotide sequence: TGTGCCAGCAGCAAGGGACAGGGGGCGACCGGGGAGCTGTTTTTT.

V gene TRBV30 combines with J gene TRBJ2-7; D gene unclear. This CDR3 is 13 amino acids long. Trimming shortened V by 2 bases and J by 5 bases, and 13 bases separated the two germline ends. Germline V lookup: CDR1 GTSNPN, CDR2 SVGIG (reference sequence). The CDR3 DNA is TGTGCCTGGAGTCGACTGGGATCGGACGAGCAGTACTTC. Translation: CAWSRLGSDEQYF.

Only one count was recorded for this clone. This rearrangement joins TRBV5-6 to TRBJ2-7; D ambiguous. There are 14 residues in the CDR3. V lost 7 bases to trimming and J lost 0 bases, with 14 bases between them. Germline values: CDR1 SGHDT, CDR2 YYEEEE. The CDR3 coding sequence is TGTGCCAGCGGCACGGGCAGAGCCTCCTACGAGCAGTACTTC. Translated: CASGTGRASYEQYF.

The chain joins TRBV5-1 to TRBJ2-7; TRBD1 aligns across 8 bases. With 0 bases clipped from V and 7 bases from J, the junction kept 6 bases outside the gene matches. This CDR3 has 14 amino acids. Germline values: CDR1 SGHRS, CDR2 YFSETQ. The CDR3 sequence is CASSLGQGLREQYF. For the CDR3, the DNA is TGCGCCAGCAGCTTGGGACAGGGGTTGCGGGAGCAGTACTTC.

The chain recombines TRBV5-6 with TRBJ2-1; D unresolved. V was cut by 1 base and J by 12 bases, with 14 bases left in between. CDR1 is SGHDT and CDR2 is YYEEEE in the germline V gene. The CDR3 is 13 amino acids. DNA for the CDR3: TGTGCCAGCAGCTTGAATTACCTCGACGGGCAGTTCTTC. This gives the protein CASSLNYLDGQFF.

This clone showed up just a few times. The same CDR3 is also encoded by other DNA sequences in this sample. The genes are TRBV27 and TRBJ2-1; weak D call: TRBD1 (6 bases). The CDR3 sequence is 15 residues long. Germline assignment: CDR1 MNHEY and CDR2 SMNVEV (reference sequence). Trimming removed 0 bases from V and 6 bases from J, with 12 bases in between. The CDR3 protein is CASSLSRGLLNEQFF. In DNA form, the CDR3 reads TGTGCCAGCAGTTTATCCAGGGGCCTACTCAATGAGCAGTTCTTC.

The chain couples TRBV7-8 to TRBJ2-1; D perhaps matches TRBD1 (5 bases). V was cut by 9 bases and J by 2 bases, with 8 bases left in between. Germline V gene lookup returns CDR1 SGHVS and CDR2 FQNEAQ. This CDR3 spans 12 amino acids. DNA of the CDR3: TGTGCCAGTAGGGGTGCCTACAATGAGCAGTTCTTC. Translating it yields CASRGAYNEQFF. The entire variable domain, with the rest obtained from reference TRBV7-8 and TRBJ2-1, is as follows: GAGVSQSPRYKVAKRGQDVALRCDPISGHVSLFWYQQALGQGPEFLTYFQNEAQLDKSGLPSDRFFAERPEGSVSTLKIQRTQQEDSAVYLCASRGAYNEQFFGPGTRLTVL.

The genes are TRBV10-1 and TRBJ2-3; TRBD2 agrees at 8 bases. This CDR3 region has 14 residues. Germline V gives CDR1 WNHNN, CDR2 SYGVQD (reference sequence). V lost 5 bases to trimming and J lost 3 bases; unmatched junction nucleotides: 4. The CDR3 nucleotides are TGCGCCAGCAGTAAGCGGGAGTATACAGATACGCAGTATTTT. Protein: CASSKREYTDTQYF.

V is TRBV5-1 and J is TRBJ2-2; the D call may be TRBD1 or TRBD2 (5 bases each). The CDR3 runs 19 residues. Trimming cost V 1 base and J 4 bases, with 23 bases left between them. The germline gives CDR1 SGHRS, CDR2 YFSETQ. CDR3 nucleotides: TGCGCCAGCAGCTTGTTACCTGGGACCTCCCTTGTTAGCACCGGGGAGCTGTTTTTT. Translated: CASSLLPGTSLVSTGELFF.

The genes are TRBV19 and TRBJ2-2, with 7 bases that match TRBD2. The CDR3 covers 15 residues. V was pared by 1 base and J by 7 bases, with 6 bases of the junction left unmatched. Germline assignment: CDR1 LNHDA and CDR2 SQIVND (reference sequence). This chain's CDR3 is CASSIGEGLGGELFF. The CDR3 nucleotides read TGTGCCAGTAGTATAGGGGAGGGCCTTGGCGGGGAGCTGTTTTTT.

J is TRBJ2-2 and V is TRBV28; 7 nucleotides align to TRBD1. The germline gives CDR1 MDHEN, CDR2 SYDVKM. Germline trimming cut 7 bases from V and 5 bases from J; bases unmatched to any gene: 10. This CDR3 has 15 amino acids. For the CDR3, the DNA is TGTGCCAGCAAACCTACAGGGGTTGGGACCGGGGAGCTGTTTTTT. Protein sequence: CASKPTGVGTGELFF.

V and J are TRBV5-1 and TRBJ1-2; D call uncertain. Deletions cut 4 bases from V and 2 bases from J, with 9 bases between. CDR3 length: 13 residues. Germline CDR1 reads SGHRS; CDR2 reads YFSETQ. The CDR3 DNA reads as TGCGCCAGCAGCCTCTTAGGGAACTATGGCTACACCTTC. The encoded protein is CASSLLGNYGYTF.

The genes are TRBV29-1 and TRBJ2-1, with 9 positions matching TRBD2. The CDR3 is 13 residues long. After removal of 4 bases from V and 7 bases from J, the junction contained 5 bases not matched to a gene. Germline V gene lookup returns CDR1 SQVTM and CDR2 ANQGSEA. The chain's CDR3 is CSVGWTSANEQFF. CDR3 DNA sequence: TGCAGCGTTGGGTGGACTAGCGCTAATGAGCAGTTCTTC.